This record covers a single T cell receptor beta chain. The CDR3 length is 17 residues. Trimming took 2 bases from V and 4 from J; bases not matched to a gene: 13. Germline lookup yields CDR1 MGHDK and CDR2 SYGVNS. The data were taken from a study of blood T cell repertoires in COVID-19. At the level of the study: Acute and convalescent COVID-19 specimens originated in the United States, Italy and Spain.

Clones were read by immunoSEQ multiplex PCR, and TCRdb kept only the in-frame ones, dropping some. The data hold 100,000 or so clones, with around 85% observed a single time. This chain links TRBV25-1 with TRBJ1-2, with 7 bases aligning to TRBD1. The origin of this receptor is a middle-aged man with active or convalescent COVID-19. Sequenced sample: peripheral blood. The CDR3 DNA reads as TGTGCCAGCAGTGAAGATAGAGCAGGGGGACGGGGCTATGGCTACACCTTC. Amino acids: CASSEDRAGGRGYGYTF.